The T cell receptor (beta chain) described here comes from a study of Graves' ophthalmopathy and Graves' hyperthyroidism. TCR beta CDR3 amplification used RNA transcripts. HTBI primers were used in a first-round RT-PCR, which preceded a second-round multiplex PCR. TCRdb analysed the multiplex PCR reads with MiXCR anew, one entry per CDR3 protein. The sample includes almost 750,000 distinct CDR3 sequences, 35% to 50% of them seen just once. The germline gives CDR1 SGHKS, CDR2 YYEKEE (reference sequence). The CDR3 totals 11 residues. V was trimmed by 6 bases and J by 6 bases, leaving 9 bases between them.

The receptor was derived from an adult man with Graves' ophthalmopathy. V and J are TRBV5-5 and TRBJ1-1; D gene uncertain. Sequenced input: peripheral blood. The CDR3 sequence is CASTLGAEAFF. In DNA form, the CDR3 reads TGTGCCAGCACCCTCGGGGCTGAAGCTTTCTTT.